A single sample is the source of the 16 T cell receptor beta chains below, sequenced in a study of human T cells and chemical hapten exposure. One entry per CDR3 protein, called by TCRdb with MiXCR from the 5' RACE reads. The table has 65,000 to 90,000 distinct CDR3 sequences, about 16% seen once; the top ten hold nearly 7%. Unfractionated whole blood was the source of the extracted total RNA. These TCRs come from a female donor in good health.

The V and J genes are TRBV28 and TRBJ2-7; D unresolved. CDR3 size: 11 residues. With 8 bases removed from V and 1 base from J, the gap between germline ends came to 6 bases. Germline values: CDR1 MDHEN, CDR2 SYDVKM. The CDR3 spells CASGTSYEQYF. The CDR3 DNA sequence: TGTGCCAGCGGAACTTCCTACGAGCAGTACTTC.

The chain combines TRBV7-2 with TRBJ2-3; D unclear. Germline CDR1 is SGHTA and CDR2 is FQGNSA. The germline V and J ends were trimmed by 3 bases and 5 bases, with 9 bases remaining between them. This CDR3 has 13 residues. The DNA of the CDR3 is TGTGCCAGCAGCTTCAAGACTGGAGATACGCAGTATTTT. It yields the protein CASSFKTGDTQYF.

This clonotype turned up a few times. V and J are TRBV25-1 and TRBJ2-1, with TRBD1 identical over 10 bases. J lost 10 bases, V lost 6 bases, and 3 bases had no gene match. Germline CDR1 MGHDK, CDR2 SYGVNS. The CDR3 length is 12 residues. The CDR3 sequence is CASRDRGPEQFF. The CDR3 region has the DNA TGTGCCAGCAGAGACAGGGGGCCCGAGCAGTTCTTC. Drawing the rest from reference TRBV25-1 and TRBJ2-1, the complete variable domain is EADIYQTPRYLVIGTGKKITLECSQTMGHDKMYWYQQDPGMELHLIHYSYGVNSTEKGDLSSESTVSRIRTEHFPLTLESARPSHTSQYLCASRDRGPEQFFGPGTRLTVL.

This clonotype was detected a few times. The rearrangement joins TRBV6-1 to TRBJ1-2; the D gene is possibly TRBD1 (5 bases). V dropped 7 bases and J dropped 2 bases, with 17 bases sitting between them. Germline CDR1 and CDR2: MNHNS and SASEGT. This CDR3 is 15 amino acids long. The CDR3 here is CASNAPEQVNYGYTF. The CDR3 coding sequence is TGTGCCAGCAACGCCCCCGAACAGGTGAACTATGGCTACACCTTC.

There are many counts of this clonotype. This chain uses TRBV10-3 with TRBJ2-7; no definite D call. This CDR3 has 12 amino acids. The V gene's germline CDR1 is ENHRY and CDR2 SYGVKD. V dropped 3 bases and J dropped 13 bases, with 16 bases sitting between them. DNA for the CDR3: TGTGCCATCAGTGATACCGGGCCCAGGTTCTACTTC. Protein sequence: CAISDTGPRFYF.

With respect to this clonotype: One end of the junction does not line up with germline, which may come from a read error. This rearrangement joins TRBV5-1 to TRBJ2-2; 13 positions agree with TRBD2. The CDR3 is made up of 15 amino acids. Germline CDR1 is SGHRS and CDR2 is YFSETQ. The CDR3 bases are TGCACCAGCGCCGGGACTAGCGGGGACACCGGGGAGCTGTTTTTT. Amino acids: CTSAGTSGDTGELFF.

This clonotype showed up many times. The CDR3 DNA reads as TGTGCCAGCAGTTTAACAGGGGTCACAGATACGCAGTATTTT. Protein product: CASSLTGVTDTQYF. V and J are TRBV28 and TRBJ2-3; TRBD1 agrees at 7 bases. Germline assignment: CDR1 MDHEN and CDR2 SYDVKM. The trim removed 2 bases at V and 2 bases at J, leaving 1 base unmatched. The CDR3 has 14 residues.

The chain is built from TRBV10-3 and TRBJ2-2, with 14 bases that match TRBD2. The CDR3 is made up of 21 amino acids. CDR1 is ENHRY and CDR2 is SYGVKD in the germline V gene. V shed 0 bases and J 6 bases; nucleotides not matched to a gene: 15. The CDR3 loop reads CAISESSHETSGRGIPGELFF. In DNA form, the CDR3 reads TGTGCCATCAGTGAGTCGTCTCACGAGACTAGCGGGAGGGGGATCCCCGGGGAGCTGTTTTTT.

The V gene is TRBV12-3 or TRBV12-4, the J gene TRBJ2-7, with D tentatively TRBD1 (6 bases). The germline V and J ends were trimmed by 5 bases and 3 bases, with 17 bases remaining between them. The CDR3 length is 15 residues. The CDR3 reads CASSPGLGADYEQYF. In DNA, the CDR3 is TGTGCCAGCAGTCCCGGTTTGGGGGCGGACTACGAGCAGTACTTC.

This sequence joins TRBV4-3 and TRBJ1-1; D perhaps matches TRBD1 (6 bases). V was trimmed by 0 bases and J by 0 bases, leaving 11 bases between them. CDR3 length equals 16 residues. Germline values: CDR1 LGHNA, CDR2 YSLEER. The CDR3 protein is CASSQDYDRMNTEAFF. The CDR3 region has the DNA TGCGCCAGCAGCCAAGATTACGACAGGATGAACACTGAAGCTTTCTTT.

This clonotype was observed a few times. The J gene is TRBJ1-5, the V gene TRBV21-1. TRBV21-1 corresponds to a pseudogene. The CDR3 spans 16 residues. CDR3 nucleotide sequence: TGTGCCAGCAGCAAAGAGCCGGGAGGGAGCAATCAGCCCCAGCATTTT. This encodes CASSKEPGGSNQPQHF.

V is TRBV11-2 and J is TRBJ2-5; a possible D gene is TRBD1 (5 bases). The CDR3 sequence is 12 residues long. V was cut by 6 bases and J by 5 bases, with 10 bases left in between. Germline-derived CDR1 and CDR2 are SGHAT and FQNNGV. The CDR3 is CASRLSGETQYF. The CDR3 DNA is TGTGCCAGCAGGCTATCAGGGGAGACCCAGTACTTC.

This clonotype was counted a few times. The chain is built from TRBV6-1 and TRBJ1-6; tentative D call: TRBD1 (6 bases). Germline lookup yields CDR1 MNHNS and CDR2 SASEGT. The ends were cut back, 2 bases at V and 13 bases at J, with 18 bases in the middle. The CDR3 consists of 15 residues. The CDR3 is CASSEPGAPRYPLHF. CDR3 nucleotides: TGTGCCAGCAGTGAACCAGGGGCTCCAAGGTACCCCCTCCACTTT.

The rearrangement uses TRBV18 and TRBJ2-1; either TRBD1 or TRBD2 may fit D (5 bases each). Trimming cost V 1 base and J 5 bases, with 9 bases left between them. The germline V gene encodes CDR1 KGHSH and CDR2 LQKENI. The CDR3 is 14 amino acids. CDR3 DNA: TGTGCCAGCTCACCACGGGACGGAAACAATGAGCAGTTCTTC. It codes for CASSPRDGNNEQFF.

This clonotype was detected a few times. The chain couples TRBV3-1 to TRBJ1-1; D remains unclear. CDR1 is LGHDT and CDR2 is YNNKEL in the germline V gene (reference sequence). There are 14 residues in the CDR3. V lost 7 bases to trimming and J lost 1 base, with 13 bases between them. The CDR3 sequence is CASTSSLGNTEAFF. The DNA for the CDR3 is TGTGCCAGCACCAGTAGCCTCGGGAACACTGAAGCTTTCTTT.

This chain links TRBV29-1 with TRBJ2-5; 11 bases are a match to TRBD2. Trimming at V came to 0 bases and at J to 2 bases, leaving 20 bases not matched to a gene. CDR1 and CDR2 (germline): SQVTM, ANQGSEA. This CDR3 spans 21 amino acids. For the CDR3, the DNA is TGCAGCGTTGAAGATTGGTCGGGACTAGCGGCATCAGCATTCAGTCAAGAGACCCAGTACTTC. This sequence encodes CSVEDWSGLAASAFSQETQYF.